These T cell receptor beta chains were read from a single sample in a study of blood T cells in healthy people across ages. TCRdb re-called the 5' RACE reads through MiXCR, storing one row per CDR3 protein. The sample yields hundreds of thousands of distinct CDR3 sequences, under 45% seen once. Specimen: blood. Receptor source: a man in his sixties in good health. Both conserved end residues are part of each CDR3. D genes are given only for firm matches.

j_call d_call v_call cdr3_aa
TRBJ1-1 . TRBV3-1 CASSQARTTGAFF
. TRBD1 TRBV2 CASHRDREGTQYF
TRBJ1-5 . TRBV4-1 CASSQDRGYSNQPQHF
TRBJ1-4 TRBD1 TRBV20-1 CSAPRGGASEKLFF
TRBJ1-1 TRBD1 TRBV7-9 CASSTGTGNREAFF
. TRBD2 TRBV9 CASSVVPLAGQGTQYF
TRBJ2-3 . TRBV6-5 CASSYGTGGGPTDTQYF
TRBJ1-5 . TRBV20-1 CSARQAFGGNQPQHF
TRBJ1-4 . TRBV4-1 CASSQDSVGLLATNEKLFF
TRBJ1-1 . TRBV12-3/TRBV12-4 CASIPGEGKNAFF
TRBJ1-1 . TRBV29-1 CSARRNTEAFF
TRBJ2-3 . TRBV5-1 CASTPSVSTDTQYF
TRBJ2-6 . TRBV11-2 CASSLIGTGANVLTF
TRBJ2-5 . TRBV2 CASSELARETQYF
TRBJ2-5 . TRBV7-9 CASGSARRTQYF
. . TRBV11-3 CTSSGLGRAFPYEQYF
TRBJ2-5 TRBD1 TRBV10-3 CAINQGQDLETQYF
TRBJ2-5 TRBD1 TRBV10-3 CAISQGASQETQYF
TRBJ2-7 . TRBV9 CASSPTGAQSYEQYF
TRBJ2-2 . TRBV9 CASSVEAPGELFF
TRBJ1-4 . TRBV7-9 CASTSQGPIRTNEKLFF
TRBJ2-5 TRBD1 TRBV20-1 CSGFQGAKTQYF
TRBJ2-1 . TRBV7-8 CASSLADPRNEQFF
TRBJ2-1 TRBD1 TRBV6-6 CASSHGQGSFNEQFF
TRBJ2-5 TRBD2 TRBV12-3/TRBV12-4 CASSVGGNSGAQYF
TRBJ1-2 TRBD1 TRBV27 CASSLAGTGGGYTF
TRBJ2-4 TRBD2 TRBV20-1 CSATALADKLAKNIQYF
TRBJ2-7 TRBD2 TRBV24-1 CATSGGTVYEQYF
TRBJ2-3 . TRBV10-3 CAISEQAGAADTQYF
TRBJ1-2 . TRBV29-1 CSVDSTKGGYTF
TRBJ2-5 . TRBV29-1 CSVETQAPQETQYF
TRBJ2-1 . TRBV5-1 CASRVGLSNEQFF
TRBJ1-2 . TRBV4-1 CASSPTGLDYGYTF
TRBJ2-6 . TRBV27 CASSLTVSSGANVLTF
. . TRBV3-1 CASRNVSEQYF
TRBJ2-1 TRBD2 TRBV20-1 CSASRLAGGVSDEQFF
TRBJ2-5 . TRBV29-1 CSVVAVPQETQYF
TRBJ2-5 TRBD1 TRBV5-1 CASSVRGQGLGEQYF
TRBJ2-6 . TRBV10-2 CASRAEYSGANVLTF
TRBJ2-2 TRBD1 TRBV5-1 CASSSDRGTGELFF
TRBJ2-1 . TRBV7-9 CASSLGGHNAQFF
. TRBD1 TRBV28 CASRGTGELHEQYF
TRBJ2-7 . TRBV4-3 CASSQGQDYEQYF
TRBJ2-1 . TRBV4-3 CASSQGVGDPEQFF
TRBJ1-2 . TRBV29-1 CSVGGGEGYGYTF
TRBJ2-7 . TRBV5-6 CASAAGGWYEQYF
TRBJ2-1 . TRBV7-2 CASRSGGIGEYNEQFF
TRBJ1-1 . TRBV6-5 CASSYSGFEAFF
TRBJ1-2 . TRBV4-1 CASSQEGYDARGYTF
TRBJ2-6 . TRBV15 CATSRHRVSGANVLTF
TRBJ2-5 . TRBV13 CASNTKRVALETQYF
TRBJ2-7 . TRBV15 CATSRDRTSNEQYF
TRBJ1-2 . TRBV29-1 CSVVSGDGGYTF
TRBJ1-1 . TRBV7-2 CASSSSPYTEAFF
TRBJ2-7 . TRBV20-1 CSARDPQRKKDEQYF
TRBJ1-4 . TRBV29-1 CSVVGGIGNEKLFF
TRBJ2-1 . TRBV14 CASSQFQGQQFF
TRBJ1-2 . TRBV6-5 CASSYRGGYGYTF
TRBJ2-7 TRBD2 TRBV28 CASRTGTIYEQYF
TRBJ2-5 . TRBV20-1 CSAREWLLGLETQYF